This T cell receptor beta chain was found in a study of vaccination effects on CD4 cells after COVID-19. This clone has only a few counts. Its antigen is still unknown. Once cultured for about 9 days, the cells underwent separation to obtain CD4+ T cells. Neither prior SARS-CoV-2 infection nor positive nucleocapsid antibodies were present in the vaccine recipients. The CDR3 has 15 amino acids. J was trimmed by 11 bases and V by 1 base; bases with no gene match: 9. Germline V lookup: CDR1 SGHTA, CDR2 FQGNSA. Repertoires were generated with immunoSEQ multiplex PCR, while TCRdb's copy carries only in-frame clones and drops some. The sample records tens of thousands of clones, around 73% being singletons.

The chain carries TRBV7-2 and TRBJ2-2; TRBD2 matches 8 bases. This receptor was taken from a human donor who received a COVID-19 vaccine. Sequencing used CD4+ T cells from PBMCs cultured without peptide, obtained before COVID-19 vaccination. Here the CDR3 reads CASSLDHGTRGELFF. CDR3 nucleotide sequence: TGTGCCAGCAGCTTAGACCACGGGACTAGAGGCGAGCTGTTTTTT.